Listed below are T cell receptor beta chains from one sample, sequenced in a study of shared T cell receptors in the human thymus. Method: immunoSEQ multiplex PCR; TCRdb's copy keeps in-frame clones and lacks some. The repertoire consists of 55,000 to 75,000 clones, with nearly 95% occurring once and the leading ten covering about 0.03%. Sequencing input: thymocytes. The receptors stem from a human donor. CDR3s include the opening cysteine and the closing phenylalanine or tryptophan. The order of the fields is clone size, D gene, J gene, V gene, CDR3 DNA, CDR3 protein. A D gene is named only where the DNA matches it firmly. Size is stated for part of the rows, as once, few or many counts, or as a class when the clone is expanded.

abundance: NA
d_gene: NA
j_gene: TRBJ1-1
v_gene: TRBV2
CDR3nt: TGTGCCAGCAGTGAGGGTTTGGGACTCTTTAACACTGAAGCTTTCTTT
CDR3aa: CASSEGLGLFNTEAFF

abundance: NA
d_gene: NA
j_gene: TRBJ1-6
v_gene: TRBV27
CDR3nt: TGTGCCAGCAGTCCTCGCGACGACTCCTTAATCACACCCCTCCACTTT
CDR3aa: CASSPRDDSLITPLHF

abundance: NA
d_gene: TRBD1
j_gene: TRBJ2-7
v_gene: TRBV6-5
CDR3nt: TGTGCCAGCAGTACAGGACAGGGAACCTACGAGCAGTACTTC
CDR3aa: CASSTGQGTYEQYF

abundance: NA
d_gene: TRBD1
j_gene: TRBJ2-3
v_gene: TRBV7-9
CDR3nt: TGTGCCAGCAGCCGAACGACGGGACAGGGGTGCACAGATACGCAGTATTTT
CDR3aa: CASSRTTGQGCTDTQYF

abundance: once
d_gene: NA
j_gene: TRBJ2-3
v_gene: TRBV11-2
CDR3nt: TGTGCCAGCAGCTTAGAATTACGGGAACGGGGAAATACGCAGTATTTT
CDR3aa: CASSLELRERGNTQYF

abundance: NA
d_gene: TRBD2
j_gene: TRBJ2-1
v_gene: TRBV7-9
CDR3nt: TGTGCCAGCAGCTTGGGTGTGATAGCGGGGTACAATGAGCAGTTCTTC
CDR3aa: CASSLGVIAGYNEQFF

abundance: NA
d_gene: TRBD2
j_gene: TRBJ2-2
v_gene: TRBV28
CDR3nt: TGTGCCACCGGGACTAGCGGGGAAATGGCGCTGTTTTTT
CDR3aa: CATGTSGEMALFF

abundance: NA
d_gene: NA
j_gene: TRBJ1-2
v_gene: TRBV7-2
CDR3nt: TGTGCCAGCAGCTTTTTCATTTTTGAGACAGATTATAACTATGGCTACACCTTC
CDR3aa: CASSFFIFETDYNYGYTF

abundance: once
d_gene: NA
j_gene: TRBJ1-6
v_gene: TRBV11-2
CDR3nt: TGTGCCAGCAGCTTAGATCAATCGGAGCTCCTCAAGGTTAATTCACCCCTCCACTTT
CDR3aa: CASSLDQSELLKVNSPLHF

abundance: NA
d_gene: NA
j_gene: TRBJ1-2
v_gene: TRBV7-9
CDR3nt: TGTGCCAGCAGCTTACGGCGGGGATACACCTTC
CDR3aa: CASSLRRGYTF

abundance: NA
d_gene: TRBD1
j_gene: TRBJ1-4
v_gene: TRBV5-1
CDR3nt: TGCGCCAGCAGCTCGACAGGGGGCCCAACTAATGAAAAACTGTTTTTT
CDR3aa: CASSSTGGPTNEKLFF

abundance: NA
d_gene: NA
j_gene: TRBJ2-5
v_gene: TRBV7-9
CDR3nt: TGTGCCAGCAGCTTAGTTCAGAGGGGGGAGACCCAGTACTTC
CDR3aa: CASSLVQRGETQYF

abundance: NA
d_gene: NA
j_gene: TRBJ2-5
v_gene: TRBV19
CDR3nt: TGTGCCAGTAGTATCCGGGAAGCCCTACAAGAGACCCAGTACTTC
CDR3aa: CASSIREALQETQYF

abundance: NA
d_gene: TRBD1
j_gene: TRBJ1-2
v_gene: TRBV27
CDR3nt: TGTGCCAGCAGTTTATCTCCGACGAGACAGGGTCTCGATGGCTACACCTTC
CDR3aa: CASSLSPTRQGLDGYTF

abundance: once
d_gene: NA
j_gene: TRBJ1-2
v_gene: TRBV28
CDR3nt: TGTGCCAGCAGTAAAGGGTGGGGGCTTGGCTACACCTTC
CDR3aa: CASSKGWGLGYTF

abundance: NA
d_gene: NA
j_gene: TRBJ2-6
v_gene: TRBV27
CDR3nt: TGTGCCAGCAGAAGGAAAAGGAGGGTTACAAGCTCTGGGGCCAACGTCCTGACTTTC
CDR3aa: CASRRKRRVTSSGANVLTF

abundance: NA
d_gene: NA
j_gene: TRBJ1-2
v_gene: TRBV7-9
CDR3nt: TGTGCCAGCAGGAATACAGGATCTAACTATGGCTACACCTTC
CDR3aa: CASRNTGSNYGYTF

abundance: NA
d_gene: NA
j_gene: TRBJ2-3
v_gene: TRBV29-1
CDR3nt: TGCAGCTCGACTGATGGCGGGGCGATTAGCACAGATACGCAGTATTTT
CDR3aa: CSSTDGGAISTDTQYF

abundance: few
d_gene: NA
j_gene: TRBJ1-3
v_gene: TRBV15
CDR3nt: TGTGCCACCAGCGGAGGACAGAGCTCTGGAAACACCATATATTTT
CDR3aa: CATSGGQSSGNTIYF

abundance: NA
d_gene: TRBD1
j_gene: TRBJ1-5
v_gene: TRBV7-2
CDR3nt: TGTGCCAGCAGCTACCGGACAGGGGGCGTAGGAAATCAGCCCCAGCATTTT
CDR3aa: CASSYRTGGVGNQPQHF

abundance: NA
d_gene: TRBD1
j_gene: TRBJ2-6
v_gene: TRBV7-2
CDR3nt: TGTGCCAGCAGCTTAAACGGACGAGGGACAGCCTCTGGGGCCAACGTCCTGACTTTC
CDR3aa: CASSLNGRGTASGANVLTF

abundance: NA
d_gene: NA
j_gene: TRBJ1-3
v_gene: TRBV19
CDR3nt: TGTGCCAGCCCCGACTACTCTGGAAACACCATATATTTT
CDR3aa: CASPDYSGNTIYF

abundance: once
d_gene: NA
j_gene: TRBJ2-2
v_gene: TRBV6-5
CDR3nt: TGTGCCAGCAGTTACTCACCCAAGAGGTACGCCGGGGAGCTGTTTTTT
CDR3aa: CASSYSPKRYAGELFF

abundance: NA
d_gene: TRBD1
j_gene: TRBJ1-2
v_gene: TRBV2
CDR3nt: TGTGCCAGCAGCGGTGAACCGGACAGGGGCGGTAACTATGGCTACACCTTC
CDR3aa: CASSGEPDRGGNYGYTF

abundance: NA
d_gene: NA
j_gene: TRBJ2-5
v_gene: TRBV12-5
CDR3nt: TGTGCTAGTGGTTGGGGAGAGACCCAGTACTTC
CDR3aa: CASGWGETQYF

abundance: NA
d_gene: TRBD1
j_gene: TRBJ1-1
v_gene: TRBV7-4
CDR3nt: TGTGCCAGCAGCCTGCCAGGACAGGGGTGTGACACTGAAGCTTTCTTT
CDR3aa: CASSLPGQGCDTEAFF

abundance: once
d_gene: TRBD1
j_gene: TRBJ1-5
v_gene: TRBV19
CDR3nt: TGTGCCAGTATCGCGGACAGGGGGCGAAATCAGCCCCAGCATTTT
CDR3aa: CASIADRGRNQPQHF

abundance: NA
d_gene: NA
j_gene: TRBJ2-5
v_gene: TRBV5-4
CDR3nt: TGTGCCAGCAGCTTGCTGGGGACGGATCAAGAGACCCAGTACTTC
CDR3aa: CASSLLGTDQETQYF

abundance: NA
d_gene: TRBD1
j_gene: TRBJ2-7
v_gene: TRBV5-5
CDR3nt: TGTGCCAGCAGCACACAGTGGACAGGGAAAGAGCAGTACTTC
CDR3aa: CASSTQWTGKEQYF

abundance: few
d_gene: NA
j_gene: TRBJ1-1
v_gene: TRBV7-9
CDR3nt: TGTGCCAGCAGCCCTTTACTTACAAGAGCTGAAGCTTTCTTT
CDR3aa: CASSPLLTRAEAFF

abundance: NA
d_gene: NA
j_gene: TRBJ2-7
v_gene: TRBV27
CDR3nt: TGTGCCAGCAGTTTTGGGGTCCCCTCATCCTACGAGCAGTACTTC
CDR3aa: CASSFGVPSSYEQYF

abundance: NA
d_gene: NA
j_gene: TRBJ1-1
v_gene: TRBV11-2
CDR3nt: TGTGCCAGCCGAAGGGGAAACACTGAAGCTTTCTTT
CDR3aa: CASRRGNTEAFF

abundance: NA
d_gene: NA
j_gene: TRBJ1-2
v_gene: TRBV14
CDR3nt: TGTGCCAGCAGCCTTGGACGGTTATATGGCTACACCTTC
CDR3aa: CASSLGRLYGYTF

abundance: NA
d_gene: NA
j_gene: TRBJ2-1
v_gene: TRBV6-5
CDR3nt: TGTGCCAGCAGTTACCATGACAGTTACAATGAGCAGTTCTTC
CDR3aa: CASSYHDSYNEQFF

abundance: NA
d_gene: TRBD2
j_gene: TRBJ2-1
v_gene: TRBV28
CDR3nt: TGTGCCAGCAGTTCCGCCGGGACTAGCGGGGGCCCCCTTGGGAACAATGAGCAGTTCTTC
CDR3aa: CASSSAGTSGGPLGNNEQFF

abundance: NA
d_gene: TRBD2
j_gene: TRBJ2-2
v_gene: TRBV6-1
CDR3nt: TGTGCCAGTTGCGAAGCGGGGTCGAGCACCGGGGAGCTGTTTTTT
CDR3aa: CASCEAGSSTGELFF

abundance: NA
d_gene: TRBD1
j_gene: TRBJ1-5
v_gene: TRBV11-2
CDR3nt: TGTGCCAGCAGCTTGGACAGGGCTCCTCAGCCCCAGCATTTT
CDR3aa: CASSLDRAPQPQHF

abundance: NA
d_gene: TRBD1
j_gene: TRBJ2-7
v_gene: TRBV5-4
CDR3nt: TGTGCCAGCAGGTTAAAAAGTGGACAGGGGGCGGGTGAGCAGTACTTC
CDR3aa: CASRLKSGQGAGEQYF

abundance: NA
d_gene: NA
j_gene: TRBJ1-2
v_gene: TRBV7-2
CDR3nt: TGTGCCAGCACCCTTAGTGCTCGGGACGGCTATGGCTACACCTTC
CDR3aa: CASTLSARDGYGYTF

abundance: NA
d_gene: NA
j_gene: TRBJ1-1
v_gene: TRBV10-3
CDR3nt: TGTGCCATCAGTGAGTCCGCAGGCCTCGGAGCTTTCTTT
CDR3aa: CAISESAGLGAFF

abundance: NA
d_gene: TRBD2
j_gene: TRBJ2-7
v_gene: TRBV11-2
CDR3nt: TGTGCCAGCAGCTCGGTATTAGCGGGGGGACCCTACGAGCAGTACTTC
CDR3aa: CASSSVLAGGPYEQYF

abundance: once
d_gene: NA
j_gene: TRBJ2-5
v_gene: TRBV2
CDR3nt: TGTGCCAGCATTAGGAGTTTGAAGCGGGTACCCCAAGAGACCCAGTACTTC
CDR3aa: CASIRSLKRVPQETQYF

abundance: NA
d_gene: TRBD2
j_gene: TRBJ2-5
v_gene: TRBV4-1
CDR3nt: TGCGCCAGCAGCCAAGATACTAGCGGGGGGGTCCACCAAGAGACCCAGTACTTC
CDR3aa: CASSQDTSGGVHQETQYF

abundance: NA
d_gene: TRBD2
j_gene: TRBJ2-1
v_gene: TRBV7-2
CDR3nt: TGTGCCAGCAGTACCGGGACTAGCCTAACCTGGGAGCAGTTCTTC
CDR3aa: CASSTGTSLTWEQFF

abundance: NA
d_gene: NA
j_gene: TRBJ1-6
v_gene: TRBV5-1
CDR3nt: TGCGCCAGCAGCCCGGACCCCGATAATTCACCCCTCCACTTT
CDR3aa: CASSPDPDNSPLHF

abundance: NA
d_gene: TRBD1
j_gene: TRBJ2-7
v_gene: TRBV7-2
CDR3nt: TGTGCCAGCAGCTTGGACTTTTTAGGACAGGGCGCCTACGAGCAGTACTTC
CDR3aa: CASSLDFLGQGAYEQYF

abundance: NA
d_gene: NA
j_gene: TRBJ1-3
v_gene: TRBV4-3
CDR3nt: TGCGCCAGCAGCCAAGAAAGGAGAAACACCATATATTTT
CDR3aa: CASSQERRNTIYF

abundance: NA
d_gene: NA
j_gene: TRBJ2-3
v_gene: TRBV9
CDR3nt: TGTGCCAGCAGCGTAGCTACGGACGGGGCACCGATAAGCACAGATACGCAGTATTTT
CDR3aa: CASSVATDGAPISTDTQYF

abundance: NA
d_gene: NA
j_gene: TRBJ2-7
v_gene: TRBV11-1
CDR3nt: TGTGCCAGCAGCTTAAGCTCGGGGAGCTACGAGCAGTACTTC
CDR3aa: CASSLSSGSYEQYF

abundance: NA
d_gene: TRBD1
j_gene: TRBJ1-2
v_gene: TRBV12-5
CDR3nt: TGTGCTAGTGGTACAGGGGTGGCCTATGGCTACACCTTC
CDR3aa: CASGTGVAYGYTF

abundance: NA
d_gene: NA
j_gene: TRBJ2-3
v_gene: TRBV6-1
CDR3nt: TGTGCCAGCAGTGAAGGAAGGGGATTGCGCACAGATACGCAGTATTTT
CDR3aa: CASSEGRGLRTDTQYF

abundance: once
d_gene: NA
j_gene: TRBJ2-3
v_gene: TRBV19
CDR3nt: TGTGCCTCATCGGGTCTAAAGACAGATACGCAGTATTTT
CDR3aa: CASSGLKTDTQYF

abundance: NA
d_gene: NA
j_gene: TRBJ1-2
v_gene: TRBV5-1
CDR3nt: TGCGCCAGCAGCTTGGCCGACGGATCCCATAACTATGGCTACACCTTC
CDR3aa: CASSLADGSHNYGYTF

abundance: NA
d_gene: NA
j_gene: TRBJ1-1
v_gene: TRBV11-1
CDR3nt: TGTGCCAGCAGCTTAGCCCCTCCCCCCAGGGACACTGAAGCTTTCTTT
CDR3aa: CASSLAPPPRDTEAFF

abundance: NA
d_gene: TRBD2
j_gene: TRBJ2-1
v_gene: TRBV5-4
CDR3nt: TGTGCCAGCAGCACCGGACTAGCGGGGGGTGGGGTCCGAGTTAATGAGCAGTTCTTC
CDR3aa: CASSTGLAGGGVRVNEQFF

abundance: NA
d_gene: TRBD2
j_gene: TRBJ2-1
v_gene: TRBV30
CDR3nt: TGTGCCTGGAGTGTACTTATTACTCATACTAGCGGGGCTTACAATGAGCAGTTCTTC
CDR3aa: CAWSVLITHTSGAYNEQFF

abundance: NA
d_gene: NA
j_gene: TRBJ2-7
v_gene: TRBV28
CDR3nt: TGTGCCAGCAGTCCCTTGGCTCTAAGGGCCTACGAGCAGTACTTC
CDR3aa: CASSPLALRAYEQYF

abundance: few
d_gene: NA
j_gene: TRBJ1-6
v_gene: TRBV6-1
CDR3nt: TGTGCCACCTCGAAAATACAGGGAAATTCACCCCTCCACTTT
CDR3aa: CATSKIQGNSPLHF